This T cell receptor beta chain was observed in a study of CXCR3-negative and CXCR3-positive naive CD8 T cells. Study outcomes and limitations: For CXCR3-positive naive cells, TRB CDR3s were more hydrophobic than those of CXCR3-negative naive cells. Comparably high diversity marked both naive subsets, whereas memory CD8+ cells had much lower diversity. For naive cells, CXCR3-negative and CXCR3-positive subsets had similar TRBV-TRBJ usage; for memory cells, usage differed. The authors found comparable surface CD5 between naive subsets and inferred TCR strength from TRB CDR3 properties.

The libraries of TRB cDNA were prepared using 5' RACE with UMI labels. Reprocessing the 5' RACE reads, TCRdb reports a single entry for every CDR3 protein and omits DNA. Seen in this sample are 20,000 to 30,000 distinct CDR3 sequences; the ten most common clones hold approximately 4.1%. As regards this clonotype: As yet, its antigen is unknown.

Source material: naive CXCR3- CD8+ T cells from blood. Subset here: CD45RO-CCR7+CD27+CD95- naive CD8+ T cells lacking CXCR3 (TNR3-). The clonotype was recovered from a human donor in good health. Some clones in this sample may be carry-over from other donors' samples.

This CDR3 is CASSEGQGGYQETQYF. The J gene is TRBJ2-5, the V gene TRBV25-1; TCRdb reports TRBD1, a call that lacks DNA to check it against. Germline-derived CDR1 and CDR2 are MGHDK and SYGVNS. The CDR3 has 16 amino acids.